This T cell receptor beta chain was sequenced in a study of T cell changes during pregnancy in multiple sclerosis. Clones were read by immunoSEQ multiplex PCR, and TCRdb kept only the in-frame ones, dropping some. Of some 59,000 clones listed, about 90% are singletons. In its sample, this clone was seen once. V was clipped by 4 bases and J by 2 bases; unmatched bases: 4. The CDR3 is 14 amino acids. Per germline, CDR1 LGHNA and CDR2 YSLEER. This TCR came from a female donor in good health, enrolled as a control in a pregnancy study. Material: peripheral blood, obtained in the third trimester of pregnancy. The J gene is TRBJ2-7, the V gene TRBV4-3; TRBD1 agrees at 8 bases. The CDR3 spells CASSPTGVAYEQYF. The CDR3 bases are TGCGCCAGCAGCCCGACAGGGGTGGCCTACGAGCAGTACTTC.